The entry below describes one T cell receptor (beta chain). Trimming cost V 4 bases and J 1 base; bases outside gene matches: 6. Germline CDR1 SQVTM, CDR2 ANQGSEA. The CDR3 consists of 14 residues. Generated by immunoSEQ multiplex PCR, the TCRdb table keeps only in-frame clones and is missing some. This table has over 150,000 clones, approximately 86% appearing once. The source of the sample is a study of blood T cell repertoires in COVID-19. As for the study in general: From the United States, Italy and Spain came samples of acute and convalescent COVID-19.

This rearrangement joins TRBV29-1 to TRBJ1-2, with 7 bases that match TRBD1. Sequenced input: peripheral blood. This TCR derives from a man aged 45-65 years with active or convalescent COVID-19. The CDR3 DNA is TGCAGCGTTGTCCCGGACAGGAATAACTATGGCTACACCTTC. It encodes CSVVPDRNNYGYTF.